This T cell receptor (beta chain) was retrieved from a study of blood T cells in healthy people across ages. Study outcomes and limitations: Both naive CD4+ cell counts and diversity were greater in long-lived donors than in aged donors. TCR beta diversity, measured per million T cells, fell in a roughly linear way with age.

Each donor was a healthy Caucasian individual from Russia, aged about 6 to 90. Using a J-beta primer mix together with a sample-barcoded 5' primer, a second PCR was run for roughly 6 to 11 cycles. From the 5' RACE reads, TCRdb called clonotypes with MiXCR, one entry per CDR3 protein. The repertoire consists of roughly 900,000 distinct CDR3 sequences, with around 48% occurring once and the leading ten covering roughly 13%. Trimming removed 5 bases from V and 2 bases from J; junction bases left unmatched: 6. This CDR3 is built from 15 residues. Germline CDR1 and CDR2: MNHNY and SVGAGI (reference sequence). Points on this clonotype: Its antigen remains unidentified.

Sequences were obtained from blood. The receptor's source is a man aged 25-40 years in good health. The rearrangement joins TRBV6-6 to TRBJ2-7; 10 bases align to TRBD2. The CDR3 region has the DNA TGTGCCAGCAGTCCCGGACTAGCGGAGCCCTACGAGCAGTACTTC. Its protein is CASSPGLAEPYEQYF.